Below, 19 T cell receptor beta chains from the same sample are listed, as sequenced in a study of early T cells in non-severe SARS-CoV-2 infection. TCRdb used MiXCR to reprocess the 5' RACE reads, holding one entry per CDR3 protein. The sample yields around 63,000 distinct CDR3 sequences, around 13% seen once. Source material: whole blood. The receptors here all came from an adult who was a healthcare worker with PCR-confirmed SARS-CoV-2 infection or an uninfected control (not recorded which).

This chain joins TRBV25-1 and TRBJ2-3; a possible D gene is TRBD1 (6 bases). V was cut by 0 bases and J by 3 bases, with 13 bases left in between. This CDR3 contains 16 residues. Germline CDR1 MGHDK, CDR2 SYGVNS. DNA of the CDR3: TGTGCCAGCAGTGAATACCTCACAGGGTCGACAGATACGCAGTATTTT. It specifies CASSEYLTGSTDTQYF.

Comments on this clonotype: A much larger clone is a single base away; this may be a read error. The J gene is TRBJ1-2, the V gene TRBV9; 8 positions match TRBD1. Per the germline V gene, CDR1 is SGDLS and CDR2 is YYNGEE. Losses at the gene ends were 3 bases for V and 8 bases for J; bases not matched to a gene: 15. The CDR3 has 16 amino acids. DNA for the CDR3: TGTGCCAGCAGCGCCGGAAGCCCCGGACAGGGCGAAGGCTACACCTTC. Amino acids: CASSAGSPGQGEGYTF.

This clonotype showed up many times. The DNA for the CDR3 is TGCAGCGTTGAACCCGGGACAGGACGAACTGAAGCTTTCTTT. Translation gives CSVEPGTGRTEAFF. The genes are TRBV29-1 and TRBJ1-1, with 8 bases fitting TRBD1. The length of the CDR3 is 14 residues. Trimming took 2 bases from V and 5 from J; bases not matched to a gene: 7. The V gene's germline CDR1 is SQVTM and CDR2 ANQGSEA.

This clonotype was counted ten times or more. V gene TRBV7-9 combines with J gene TRBJ1-1; no clear D gene. The germline V gene has CDR1 SEHNR and CDR2 FQNEAQ (reference sequence). The CDR3 has 17 amino acids. The V gene lost 0 bases and the J gene lost 2 bases, with 16 bases spanning the gap. The CDR3 DNA sequence: TGTGCCAGCAGCTTAGCCTTAGACTCGGAGATAAACACTGAAGCTTTCTTT. The encoded protein is CASSLALDSEINTEAFF.

CDR3 amino acids: CASSPWDISNQPQHF. CDR3 sequence (DNA): TGTGCCAGCAGCCCTTGGGACATAAGCAATCAGCCCCAGCATTTT. The chain couples TRBV5-8 to TRBJ1-5; D is possibly TRBD1 (6 bases). Trimming took 4 bases from V and 1 from J, leaving 12 bases between them. The CDR3 spans 15 residues. From germline, CDR1 is SGHTS and CDR2 YDEGEE.

This clonotype came up many times. The chain has TRBV2 and TRBJ2-5; D might be TRBD1 (6 bases). Trimming removed 8 bases from V and 2 bases from J, with 12 bases in between. This CDR3 has 13 amino acids. Looked up from germline, CDR1 is SNHLY and CDR2 is FYNNEI. The CDR3 sequence: CASRRGLQETQYF. The CDR3 DNA is TGTGCCAGCCGCAGGGGTTTACAAGAGACCCAGTACTTC.

The sample holds a few counts of this clonotype. The chain joins TRBV19 to TRBJ2-2, with a weak D call TRBD2 (6 bases). Per the germline V gene, CDR1 is LNHDA and CDR2 is SQIVND (reference sequence). The CDR3 is 16 amino acids. Deletions cut 3 bases from V and 3 bases from J, with 14 bases between. Written as DNA, the CDR3 is TGTGCCAGTAGTATTACCGGGACTTATGACACCGGGGAGCTGTTTTTT. Translating it yields CASSITGTYDTGELFF.

Note on this clonotype: A much larger clone sits a single nucleotide away, making a read error possible. The chain employs TRBV6-6 and TRBJ2-5; D is possibly TRBD1 (6 bases). The germline V gene has CDR1 MNHNY and CDR2 SVGAGI (reference sequence). This CDR3 has 13 amino acids. CDR3 sequence reads: CAGSYSGVETQYF. CDR3 sequence (DNA): TGTGCCGGCAGTTACTCAGGGGTGGAGACCCAGTACTTC.

This rearrangement joins TRBV5-6 to TRBJ1-2; D gene ambiguous. Germline lookup yields CDR1 SGHDT and CDR2 YYEEEE. The CDR3 spans 13 residues. V shed 0 bases and J shed 0 bases, with 3 bases lying between them. Written as DNA, the CDR3 is TGTGCCAGCAGCTTGGTTTCTAACTATGGCTACACCTTC. It yields the protein CASSLVSNYGYTF.

As concerns this clonotype: Being one base from a much bigger clone, this may be a read error. The chain recombines TRBV5-1 with TRBJ2-3; 8 nucleotides agree with TRBD1. This CDR3 contains 15 residues. CDR1 SGHRS and CDR2 YFSETQ come from the germline V gene. Trimming took 4 bases from V and 5 from J; bases not matched to a gene: 9. CDR3: CASSPDGQGLDTQYF. In nucleotides, the CDR3 is TGCGCCAGCAGCCCGGACGGACAGGGCCTAGATACGCAGTATTTT.

The V gene is TRBV29-1, the J gene TRBJ2-3, with 10 bases fitting TRBD2. Germline V lookup: CDR1 SQVTM, CDR2 ANQGSEA. With 6 bases clipped from V and 0 bases from J, the junction kept 6 bases outside the gene matches. CDR3 length equals 15 residues. CDR3 residues: CSVTAGGISTDTQYF. CDR3 coding DNA: TGCAGCGTGACAGCGGGGGGGATTAGCACAGATACGCAGTATTTT.

This clonotype has at least ten counts. The gene calls are TRBV5-1 and TRBJ2-3; 7 bases fit TRBD1. CDR1 and CDR2 (germline): SGHRS, YFSETQ. V shed 4 bases and J 5 bases; nucleotides not matched to a gene: 10. The CDR3 contains 15 residues. CDR3 bases: TGCGCCAGCAGCCAACTAGGGGGCTCACTAGATACGCAGTATTTT. Protein: CASSQLGGSLDTQYF.

The table lists this clonotype with a few counts. The chain couples TRBV12-3 or TRBV12-4 to TRBJ2-5, with 15 bases identical to TRBD2. The CDR3 consists of 19 residues. V gave up 5 bases and J gave up 1 base; unmatched junction bases: 11. The CDR3 is CASSPVPGLAGGIQETQYF. CDR3 sequence (DNA): TGTGCCAGCAGTCCCGTACCGGGACTAGCGGGGGGAATCCAAGAGACCCAGTACTTC.

This clonotype was picked up many times. V and J are TRBV10-1 and TRBJ1-1, with 8 bases that match TRBD1. CDR3 length: 12 residues. CDR1 WNHNN and CDR2 SYGVQD come from the germline V gene (reference sequence). Germline trimming cut 3 bases from V and 10 bases from J; bases unmatched to any gene: 4. CDR3 sequence reads: CASSDEDRAAFF. DNA for the CDR3: TGCGCCAGCAGTGATGAGGACAGGGCAGCTTTCTTT.

This clonotype came up a few times. This rearrangement joins TRBV18 to TRBJ1-1; D is unresolved. CDR3 size: 12 residues. V lost 4 bases, J lost 0 bases, and 3 bases lay in between. Germline CDR1 is KGHSH and CDR2 is LQKENI. Here the CDR3 reads CASSQVNTEAFF. The CDR3 region has the DNA TGTGCCAGCTCACAAGTGAACACTGAAGCTTTCTTT. The whole variable domain, remainder taken from reference TRBV18 and TRBJ1-1, is NAGVMQNPRHLVRRRGQEARLRCSPMKGHSHVYWYRQLPEEGLKFMVYLQKENIIDESGMPKERFSAEFPKEGPSILRIQQVVRGDSAAYFCASSQVNTEAFFGQGTRLTVV.

This clonotype was recorded many times. The chain has TRBV7-9 and TRBJ2-7; D is uncertain. The ends were cut back, 2 bases at V and 6 bases at J, with 8 bases in the middle. CDR1 is SEHNR, CDR2 FQNEAQ, per germline (reference sequence). The CDR3 extends over 12 amino acids. CDR3 coding DNA: TGTGCCAGCAGCTTAAGCCCGCCCGAGCAGTACTTC. This translates into CASSLSPPEQYF.

This clonotype occurred many times. This rearrangement joins TRBV7-6 to TRBJ2-3; weak D call: TRBD1 (6 bases). The CDR3 length is 15 residues. The V gene lost 5 bases and the J gene lost 2 bases, with 14 bases spanning the gap. In germline, CDR1 is SGHVS, CDR2 FNYEAQ. CDR3 DNA sequence: TGTGCCAGCAGCCTCTCTCAGGGGATCACAGATACGCAGTATTTT. Translation: CASSLSQGITDTQYF. The entire variable domain, with the rest obtained from reference TRBV7-6 and TRBJ2-3, is as follows: GAGVSQSPRYKVTKRGQDVALRCDPISGHVSLYWYRQALGQGPEFLTYFNYEAQQDKSGLPNDRFSAERPEGSISTLTIQRTEQRDSAMYRCASSLSQGITDTQYFGPGTRLTVL.

This clonotype was observed many times. CDR3: CASSLVRGVEAFF. CDR3 in DNA: TGTGCCAGCAGCTTAGTGAGAGGGGTTGAAGCTTTCTTT. This rearrangement joins TRBV7-8 to TRBJ1-1, with D maybe TRBD1 (5 bases). Germline-derived CDR1 and CDR2 are SGHVS and FQNEAQ. V lost 1 base and J lost 7, with 10 bases in between. There are 13 residues in the CDR3.

This clonotype was found many times. V and J are TRBV7-8 and TRBJ2-2; unclear D gene. The germline CDR1 and CDR2 sequences are SGHVS and FQNEAQ. V was cut by 6 bases and J by 2 bases, with 19 bases left in between. This CDR3 has 17 residues. The DNA of the CDR3 is TGTGCCAGCAGGAAATCGAGTCGAGGTTATAACACCGGGGAGCTGTTTTTT. Its translation is CASRKSSRGYNTGELFF.